The 12 T cell receptor beta chains given below trace back to one sample, sequenced in a study of OX40 agonist ivuxolimab in advanced cancers. Sequenced by immunoSEQ multiplex PCR; TCRdb stores in-frame clones only, minus some. The top ten hold roughly 5.5% of the sample, which has about 97,000 clones, about nine tenths seen once. The input for sequencing was CD4+ or CD8+ T cells sorted from blood, taken in a trial of the OX40 agonist ivuxolimab. The receptors shown here come from an adult with an advanced solid tumor such as melanoma, head and neck, liver or kidney cancer.

The chain uses TRBV2 and TRBJ1-5; a possible D gene is TRBD1 (5 bases). V lost 7 bases, J lost 0 bases, and 10 bases lay in between. This CDR3 spans 14 amino acids. Per germline, CDR1 SNHLY and CDR2 FYNNEI. In DNA form, the CDR3 reads TGTGCCAGCACCTCGGGGGATAGCAATCAGCCCCAGCATTTT. Its protein is CASTSGDSNQPQHF.

The CDR3 DNA is TGTGCCAGCAGCCAAGATCAAGGACAGCCCCAGCATTTT. It translates to CASSQDQGQPQHF. The gene calls are TRBV14 and TRBJ1-5; D uncertain. Looked up from germline, CDR1 is SGHDN and CDR2 is FVKESK. CDR3 length: 13 residues. Trimming shortened V by 0 bases and J by 7 bases, and 7 bases separated the two germline ends.

This chain uses TRBV7-3 with TRBJ2-1; maybe TRBD2 (6 bases). The CDR3 is made up of 13 amino acids. Trimming left V 2 bases short and J 8 bases short, with 10 bases between. In germline, CDR1 is SGHTA, CDR2 FQGTGA. The CDR3 DNA is TGTGCCAGCAGCTTAGGGGGGAAGGATGAGCAGTTCTTC. Translating gives CASSLGGKDEQFF.

Written as DNA, the CDR3 is TGTGCCAGTAGCCCTAGCGGGAGTCTGCACAATGAGCAGTTCTTC. Protein sequence: CASSPSGSLHNEQFF. J is TRBJ2-1 and V is TRBV19; 10 nucleotides agree with TRBD2. There are 15 residues in the CDR3. Germline CDR1 is LNHDA and CDR2 is SQIVND (reference sequence). The ends lost 6 bases at V and 5 bases at J; junction bases unmatched: 7.

V usage is TRBV6-5 and J usage is TRBJ1-1; D unresolved. This CDR3 is built from 14 residues. Trimming stripped 7 bases from V and 3 bases from J, with 15 bases between. Per germline, CDR1 MNHEY and CDR2 SVGAGI. This chain's CDR3 is CASTTGGRDTEAFF. CDR3 bases: TGTGCCAGCACCACCGGAGGGAGGGACACTGAAGCTTTCTTT.

The gene calls are TRBV7-9 and TRBJ1-1, with unresolved D. The CDR3 totals 14 residues. The V end was cut by 5 bases, the J end by 6 bases, with 16 bases between. Germline CDR1 and CDR2: SEHNR and FQNEAQ (reference sequence). The CDR3 here is CASSPQKESSEAFF. As DNA, the CDR3 is TGTGCCAGCAGCCCCCAAAAAGAAAGTTCTGAAGCTTTCTTT.

This chain connects TRBV29-1 to TRBJ2-1; 11 nucleotides match TRBD1. J was trimmed by 8 bases and V by 7 bases; bases with no gene match: 7. The CDR3 is 13 amino acids. Germline V gene lookup returns CDR1 SQVTM and CDR2 ANQGSEA. The CDR3 loop is CSARTGGSYEQFF. CDR3 in DNA: TGCAGCGCTCGGACAGGGGGCAGCTATGAGCAGTTCTTC.

The chain combines TRBV5-1 with TRBJ1-4; D uncertain. V lost 1 base and J lost 2, with 12 bases in between. Germline loops: CDR1 SGHRS, CDR2 YFSETQ. CDR3 length: 16 residues. CDR3 in amino acids: CASSLYGSRTNEKLFF. CDR3 nucleotide sequence: TGCGCCAGCAGCTTGTACGGGAGTAGGACTAATGAAAAACTGTTTTTT.

The rearrangement links TRBV5-5 to TRBJ2-7; 7 bases match TRBD2. The ends lost 3 bases at V and 3 bases at J; junction bases unmatched: 12. This CDR3 has 16 amino acids. Germline V gene data show CDR1 as SGHKS and CDR2 as YYEKEE (reference sequence). CDR3 residues: CASSYLGGGGRYEQYF. The DNA of the CDR3 is TGTGCCAGCAGCTACCTCGGAGGCGGGGGACGCTACGAGCAGTACTTC.

The rearrangement uses TRBV6-5 and TRBJ1-1; 8 bases are shared with TRBD1. The CDR3 has 14 amino acids. CDR1 and CDR2 from the germline V gene are MNHEY and SVGAGI. The junction had 7 bases not matched to a gene; V was cut back by 6 bases and J by 4 bases. CDR3 sequence: CASSRLQGGTEAFF. The CDR3 coding sequence is TGTGCCAGCAGCCGTCTACAGGGGGGCACTGAAGCTTTCTTT.

CDR3 protein: CASSPPTALAKNIQYF. The CDR3 region has the DNA TGCGCCAGCAGCCCCCCGACAGCTTTAGCCAAAAACATTCAGTACTTC. The J gene is TRBJ2-4, the V gene TRBV4-1; a weak D match, TRBD1 (5 bases). Trimming removed 4 bases at V and 0 bases at J, with 13 bases between. CDR3 length: 16 amino acids. CDR1 and CDR2 (germline): MGHRA, YSYEKL.

This rearrangement joins TRBV9 to TRBJ2-7, with 10 nucleotides matching TRBD2. CDR1 and CDR2 (germline): SGDLS, YYNGEE. The trim removed 6 bases at V and 2 bases at J, leaving 11 bases unmatched. The CDR3 totals 16 residues. This CDR3 reads CASTPGLAAKTYEQYF. The CDR3 region has the DNA TGTGCCAGCACCCCCGGACTAGCGGCGAAAACCTACGAGCAGTACTTC.